This paragraph covers one TCR beta chain sequence. These data are taken from a study of radiotherapy plus CTLA-4 blockade in lung cancer. Focal radiation and CTLA-4 blockade (ipilimumab) were tested in chemo-refractory metastatic non-small-cell lung cancer patients. The V gene's germline CDR1 is SGHVS and CDR2 FNYEAQ. This CDR3 comprises 17 residues. J gave up 2 bases and V 6 bases, and 9 bases lay outside the gene matches. TCRdb's copy holds only in-frame clones and misses some; the assay was immunoSEQ multiplex PCR. The profile shows more than 75,000 clones, around 79% of them singletons. The input for sequencing was peripheral blood, taken from a patient treated with radiotherapy plus ipilimumab. This clonotype originated in a human donor with non-small cell lung cancer who had a partial response to radiotherapy plus ipilimumab. Some clones in this sample may be carry-over from other donors' samples. The V and J genes are TRBV7-6 and TRBJ2-6; 8 nucleotides match TRBD1. CDR3 protein: CASSLGRGLAGANVLTF. CDR3 nucleotide sequence: TGTGCCAGCAGTCTAGGCAGGGGGCTCGCTGGGGCCAACGTCCTGACTTTC. Full variable domain (remainder filled in from reference TRBV7-6 and TRBJ2-6): GAGVSQSPRYKVTKRGQDVALRCDPISGHVSLYWYRQALGQGPEFLTYFNYEAQQDKSGLPNDRFSAERPEGSISTLTIQRTEQRDSAMYRCASSLGRGLAGANVLTFGAGSRLTVL.